These T cell receptor beta chains were read from a single sample in a study of cytomegalovirus exposure and HLA in healthy donors. Only in-frame clones appear in the TCRdb table, and some are missing; sequencing was by immunoSEQ multiplex PCR. The table includes fewer than 200,000 clones, roughly two thirds detected once. Sequencing input: PBMCs. These receptor sequences come from a woman in her 30s in good health and CMV-seronegative. Both conserved end residues are part of each CDR3.

v_call	j_call	cdr3_aa
TRBV4-3	TRBJ2-3	CASSQVGGITDTQYF
TRBV5-4	TRBJ2-3	CASSLRADTQYF
TRBV11-2	-	CASSLGTSVYEQYF
TRBV6-4	TRBJ1-1	CASSPEEGARAFF
TRBV10-2	TRBJ2-3	CASSRTGESTDTQYF
TRBV28	TRBJ2-7	CASSLLTENYEQHF
TRBV19	TRBJ2-5	CASIGTSGNPETQYF
TRBV28	TRBJ1-1	CASRTGGAENTEAFF
TRBV28	TRBJ2-7	CASSSSTGASPTKQYF
TRBV6-1	TRBJ1-4	CASILGTGVEKLFF
TRBV5-1	TRBJ1-2	CASSTGEANYGYTF
TRBV7-2	TRBJ2-7	CASSTQGLAGAHEQYF
TRBV9	TRBJ1-5	CASSVGDRALEPQHF
TRBV28	-	CASRPSGTRIDEQYF
TRBV2	TRBJ1-2	CASISDRDYGYTF
TRBV11-2	TRBJ2-7	CASSLDHPRGGYEQYF
TRBV7-9	TRBJ1-6	CASNRENSPLHF
TRBV28	TRBJ1-2	CASSSHGGESGNYGYTF
TRBV18	TRBJ2-1	CASSPFDWNEQFF
TRBV2	TRBJ2-2	CASRTGGLGGELFF
TRBV5-6	TRBJ2-4	CASSWTGDRNIQYF
TRBV4-2	TRBJ2-3	CASSRGTIGSTDTQYF
TRBV4-1	TRBJ1-3	CASSHPESGRSGNTIYF
TRBV7-3	TRBJ2-7	CASSARTGRSYYEQYF